Each of the 19 T cell receptor beta chains below was sequenced from the same sample in a study of shared clonotypes between healthy human individuals. Using immunoSEQ multiplex PCR, the repertoire was profiled, and TCRdb retains in-frame clones only, with some absent. The sample includes about 2 million clones, approximately 95% of them seen just once. Naive CD8 cells lacked CD45RO, underwent positive selection for CCR7 and left out terminally differentiated effector memory CD45RA+ cells. Sequencing was performed on naive CD8+ T cells sorted from blood. The receptors were gathered from a young man in good health.

This chain connects TRBV5-1 to TRBJ2-6, with TRBD1 matching over 8 bases. The junction had 9 bases not matched to a gene; V was cut back by 4 bases and J by 0 bases. Germline V CDR1 and CDR2: SGHRS, YFSETQ. This CDR3 has 18 amino acids. CDR3 DNA: TGCGCCAGCAGCCCAGGGAACAGGGGGTACTCTGGGGCCAACGTCCTGACTTTC. This sequence encodes CASSPGNRGYSGANVLTF.

The rearrangement uses TRBV9 and TRBJ2-6; D is unresolved. CDR1 is SGDLS, CDR2 YYNGEE, per germline. The V gene lost 0 bases and the J gene lost 0 bases, with 4 bases spanning the gap. The CDR3 has 15 residues. CDR3: CASSVDISGANVLTF. The CDR3 nucleotides are TGTGCCAGCAGCGTAGACATCTCTGGGGCCAACGTCCTGACTTTC.

This CDR3 is CASRLTGTASEQYF. The CDR3 region has the DNA TGTGCCAGTAGATTGACAGGGACCGCTTCCGAGCAGTACTTC. The chain couples TRBV19 to TRBJ2-7; 7 bases are a match to TRBD1. J gave up 6 bases and V 6 bases, and 11 bases lay outside the gene matches. This CDR3 is built from 14 residues. Per germline, CDR1 LNHDA and CDR2 SQIVND (reference sequence).

The chain joins TRBV27 to TRBJ1-5; 9 bases agree with TRBD1. V gave up 5 bases and J gave up 0 bases; unmatched junction bases: 11. CDR1 and CDR2 (germline): MNHEY, SMNVEV (reference sequence). The CDR3 has 18 residues. The CDR3 region is CASSPRDRVWNSNQPQHF. In DNA form, the CDR3 reads TGTGCCAGCAGTCCGCGGGACAGGGTGTGGAATAGCAATCAGCCCCAGCATTTT.

This chain links TRBV4-2 with TRBJ2-7; 7 bases line up with TRBD2. Germline values: CDR1 LGHNA, CDR2 YNFKEQ. V trimming: 1 base; J trimming: 3 bases; junction bases outside the gene matches: 12. This CDR3 has 17 amino acids. The CDR3 nucleotides read TGTGCCAGCAGCCAAGGAGGGATTACTAGCGAAGACTACGAGCAGTACTTC. This translates into CASSQGGITSEDYEQYF.

This clone was seen only once. V usage is TRBV6-1 and J usage is TRBJ1-2; D is possibly TRBD1 (5 bases). This CDR3 comprises 15 residues. With 4 bases removed from V and 0 bases from J, the gap between germline ends came to 12 bases. CDR1 and CDR2 (germline): MNHNS, SASEGT. The CDR3 DNA is TGTGCCAGCAGTGTCCTGACAGAGACTAACTATGGCTACACCTTC. As protein: CASSVLTETNYGYTF.

The genes are TRBV27 and TRBJ2-7; no clear D gene. V gave up 3 bases and J gave up 3 bases, with 9 bases separating them. The CDR3 runs to 13 residues. Per the germline V gene, CDR1 is MNHEY and CDR2 is SMNVEV (reference sequence). The CDR3 loop reads CASSFQSHYEQYF. The CDR3 DNA is TGTGCCAGCAGTTTCCAGTCCCACTACGAGCAGTACTTC.

CDR3 sequence (DNA): TGTGCCAGCAGCGTAGGGACTAGCCACAATGAGCAGTTCTTC. Its translation is CASSVGTSHNEQFF. This chain uses TRBV9 with TRBJ2-1; the match to TRBD2 covers 8 bases. Germline assignment: CDR1 SGDLS and CDR2 YYNGEE. The CDR3 runs 14 residues. The trim removed 0 bases at V and 5 bases at J, leaving 1 base unmatched.

This clone was found once. The sample has other DNA sequences that encode this CDR3 too. This rearrangement joins TRBV30 to TRBJ2-3, with D unclear. The V gene lost 5 bases and the J gene lost 3 bases, with 3 bases spanning the gap. The germline V gene encodes CDR1 GTSNPN and CDR2 SVGIG (reference sequence). The CDR3 is made up of 10 amino acids. CDR3 DNA sequence: TGTGCCTGGTCTACAGATACGCAGTATTTT. Translating gives CAWSTDTQYF.

This chain uses TRBV11-2 with TRBJ2-7; 10 nucleotides line up with TRBD1. The CDR3 length is 15 residues. Germline V gene sequence: CDR1 SGHAT, CDR2 FQNNGV. Trimming removed 5 bases from V and 1 base from J; junction bases left unmatched: 5. This CDR3 reads CASSGGQGESYEQYF. The CDR3 nucleotides are TGTGCCAGCAGCGGCGGACAGGGGGAGTCCTACGAGCAGTACTTC. Together with reference TRBV11-2 and TRBJ2-7, the CDR3 gives the full variable domain: EAGVAQSPRYKIIEKRQSVAFWCNPISGHATLYWYQQILGQGPKLLIQFQNNGVVDDSQLPKDRFSAERLKGVDSTLKIQPAKLEDSAVYLCASSGGQGESYEQYFGPGTRLTVT.

V gene TRBV27 combines with J gene TRBJ2-7; D may be TRBD2 (6 bases). This CDR3 spans 12 amino acids. Per germline, CDR1 MNHEY and CDR2 SMNVEV (reference sequence). Trimming shortened V by 5 bases and J by 6 bases, and 11 bases separated the two germline ends. CDR3 sequence reads: CASSTEAGEQYF. The CDR3 nucleotides read TGTGCCAGCAGTACCGAAGCGGGCGAGCAGTACTTC.

This chain joins TRBV19 and TRBJ2-7, with TRBD2 matching 9 bases. Trimming took 1 base from V and 6 from J; bases not matched to a gene: 7. Germline loops: CDR1 LNHDA, CDR2 SQIVND (reference sequence). This CDR3 has 15 residues. The CDR3 region is CASSIGNSGGSEQYF. CDR3 nucleotide sequence: TGTGCCAGTAGTATAGGCAATAGCGGGGGCAGCGAGCAGTACTTC. The full variable domain, in which reference TRBV19 and TRBJ2-7 provide the parts outside the CDR3, is DGGITQSPKYLFRKEGQNVTLSCEQNLNHDAMYWYRQDPGQGLRLIYYSQIVNDFQKGDIAEGYSVSREKKESFPLTVTSAQKNPTAFYLCASSIGNSGGSEQYFGPGTRLTVT.

A note on this clone: The sample contains more than one DNA sequence encoding this CDR3. The chain joins TRBV13 to TRBJ2-3; no reliable D call. The ends were cut back, 0 bases at V and 3 bases at J, with 4 bases in the middle. CDR1 is PRHDT and CDR2 is FYEKMQ in the germline V gene (reference sequence). This CDR3 is 13 amino acids long. The CDR3 sequence is CASSLGLTDTQYF. CDR3 nucleotides: TGTGCCAGCAGCTTAGGCTTGACAGATACGCAGTATTTT.

V and J are TRBV6-5 and TRBJ2-7, with 9 nucleotides matching TRBD1. The CDR3 loop spans 14 amino acids. The ends lost 2 bases at V and 5 bases at J; junction bases unmatched: 4. The germline V gene has CDR1 MNHEY and CDR2 SVGAGI. The CDR3 is CASSYRTGDDEQYF. The CDR3 coding sequence is TGTGCCAGCAGTTACAGGACAGGGGACGACGAGCAGTACTTC.

The chain joins TRBV4-1 to TRBJ2-3, with D perhaps matching TRBD2 (5 bases). Looked up from germline, CDR1 is MGHRA and CDR2 is YSYEKL. This CDR3 is built from 14 residues. V shed 4 bases and J shed 3 bases, with 11 bases lying between them. For the CDR3, the DNA is TGCGCCAGCAGCCGGCCCGGGGTTACAGATACGCAGTATTTT. This codes for CASSRPGVTDTQYF.

To note about this clone: The sample holds other DNA sequences that translate to the same CDR3. The chain employs TRBV27 and TRBJ2-5, with 13 bases aligning to TRBD2. The CDR3 extends over 15 amino acids. With V trimmed by 3 bases and J by 2 bases, 0 bases remained unmatched. Germline values: CDR1 MNHEY, CDR2 SMNVEV (reference sequence). The CDR3 region has the DNA TGTGCCAGCAGTTTGGGACTAGCGGGACAAGAGACCCAGTACTTC. It codes for CASSLGLAGQETQYF.

This chain joins TRBV5-1 and TRBJ1-1; the match to TRBD1 covers 7 bases. With V trimmed by 5 bases and J by 1 base, 5 bases remained unmatched. The CDR3 spans 14 residues. Germline loops: CDR1 SGHRS, CDR2 YFSETQ. CDR3 nucleotides: TGCGCCAGCAGGATAGACAGGGAGAACACTGAAGCTTTCTTT. The encoded protein is CASRIDRENTEAFF.

The chain couples TRBV6-5 to TRBJ1-4, with 7 bases matching TRBD1. The CDR3 covers 14 residues. CDR1 MNHEY and CDR2 SVGAGI come from the germline V gene. The V and J ends lost 6 bases and 4 bases, in that order; junction bases with no gene match: 5. Here the CDR3 DNA reads TGTGCCAGCAGCCCCGGACAGGATAATGAAAAACTGTTTTTT. Encoded protein: CASSPGQDNEKLFF.

V is TRBV6-1 and J is TRBJ1-1; D gene uncertain. The germline V gene encodes CDR1 MNHNS and CDR2 SASEGT. The CDR3 has 16 residues. Trimming left V 1 base short and J 0 bases short, with 12 bases between. Here the CDR3 DNA reads TGTGCCAGCAGTGAAGATGAGTATTGGATGAACACTGAAGCTTTCTTT. Its protein product is CASSEDEYWMNTEAFF.